The 10 T cell receptor beta chains below were found in one sample sequenced in a study. Produced via immunoSEQ multiplex PCR; TCRdb's table is partial and in-frame only. The sample lists around 50,000 clones, approximately 95% occurring once. Sequenced material: PBMCs. The receptors here all came from a man in his forties or fifties with rheumatoid arthritis.

As DNA, the CDR3 is TGTGCCAGTAAGGAAAACTCCTACAATGAGCAGTTCTTC. The encoded protein is CASKENSYNEQFF. The chain combines TRBV19 with TRBJ2-1; no clear D. V gave up 7 bases and J gave up 0 bases, with 7 bases separating them. Germline V gene sequence: CDR1 LNHDA, CDR2 SQIVND (reference sequence). The CDR3 length is 13 residues.

The CDR3 spells CASSSNRNTEAFF. DNA of the CDR3: TGTGCCAGCAGTTCCAACAGGAACACTGAAGCTTTCTTT. The rearrangement uses TRBV28 and TRBJ1-1; D unclear. The CDR3 is 13 residues long. Trimming left V 4 bases short and J 1 base short, with 7 bases between. The germline V gene encodes CDR1 MDHEN and CDR2 SYDVKM. The complete variable domain, with remaining parts taken from reference TRBV28 and TRBJ1-1, reads DVKVTQSSRYLVKRTGEKVFLECVQDMDHENMFWYRQDPGLGLRLIYFSYDVKMKEKGDIPEGYSVSREKKERFSLILESASTNQTSMYLCASSSNRNTEAFFGQGTRLTVV.

The chain combines TRBV2 with TRBJ1-1; the D is unclear. Germline V CDR1 and CDR2: SNHLY, FYNNEI. The CDR3 covers 13 residues. Deletions cut 11 bases from V and 1 base from J, with 14 bases between. CDR3 nucleotides: TGTGCCGGCGCCGCACGGGAGAACACTGAAGCTTTCTTT. Protein sequence: CAGAARENTEAFF.

V usage is TRBV5-6 and J usage is TRBJ2-1, with 7 bases fitting TRBD1. The CDR3 has 16 amino acids. J gave up 2 bases and V 2 bases, and 7 bases lay outside the gene matches. Germline-derived CDR1 and CDR2 are SGHDT and YYEEEE. CDR3 sequence reads: CASSFRRQGPYNEQFF. The DNA for the CDR3 is TGTGCCAGCAGCTTTCGGAGACAGGGTCCCTACAATGAGCAGTTCTTC.

This chain connects TRBV27 to TRBJ2-7, with D unresolved. V gave up 3 bases and J gave up 9 bases, with 9 bases separating them. This CDR3 contains 11 residues. Germline V lookup: CDR1 MNHEY, CDR2 SMNVEV (reference sequence). CDR3 residues: CASSFGRVQYF. Written as DNA, the CDR3 is TGTGCCAGCAGTTTCGGACGGGTGCAGTACTTC.

A few counts support this clone. The gene calls are TRBV5-3 and TRBJ2-1; perhaps TRBD2 as D (5 bases). TRBV5-3 is filed as an ORF, its function uncertain. V gave up 1 base and J gave up 8 bases, with 16 bases separating them. The CDR3 is 15 amino acids. CDR3 protein: CARSLKVDYSDEQFF. CDR3 sequence (DNA): TGTGCCAGAAGCTTGAAGGTTGATTATAGCGATGAGCAGTTCTTC.

This chain links TRBV19 with TRBJ2-1, with 9 bases matching TRBD2. Germline assignment: CDR1 LNHDA and CDR2 SQIVND (reference sequence). V dropped 4 bases and J dropped 8; count of bases not matched to a gene: 9. This CDR3 comprises 15 residues. CDR3 loop: CASSTRLAVWDEQFF. CDR3 nucleotide sequence: TGTGCCAGTAGTACAAGACTAGCGGTCTGGGATGAGCAGTTCTTC.

This clone was recorded only once. The gene calls are TRBV7-9 and TRBJ1-2, with 11 bases aligning to TRBD1. The CDR3 is 16 amino acids. Germline V CDR1 and CDR2: SEHNR, FQNEAQ (reference sequence). Trimming cost V 5 bases and J 4 bases; bases outside gene matches: 9. CDR3 residues: CASSPSGTGGPYGYTF. The CDR3 nucleotides read TGTGCCAGCAGCCCATCCGGGACAGGGGGTCCCTATGGCTACACCTTC.

CDR3 loop: CASSRTSRDTYEQYF. The CDR3 region has the DNA TGTGCCAGTAGTCGTACTTCCCGGGACACCTACGAGCAGTACTTC. The V and J genes are TRBV19 and TRBJ2-7; tentatively, D is TRBD1 (6 bases). The V gene's germline CDR1 is LNHDA and CDR2 SQIVND (reference sequence). V lost 5 bases and J lost 2, with 16 bases in between. This CDR3 comprises 15 residues. Combining the CDR3 with reference TRBV19 and TRBJ2-7 gives the whole variable domain DGGITQSPKYLFRKEGQNVTLSCEQNLNHDAMYWYRQDPGQGLRLIYYSQIVNDFQKGDIAEGYSVSREKKESFPLTVTSAQKNPTAFYLCASSRTSRDTYEQYFGPGTRLTVT.

V is TRBV19 and J is TRBJ2-1, with D hard to call. Trimming left V 6 bases short and J 3 bases short, with 12 bases between. The CDR3 extends over 14 amino acids. Germline values: CDR1 LNHDA, CDR2 SQIVND (reference sequence). The CDR3 loop reads CASSFRWSYNEQFF. DNA for the CDR3: TGTGCCAGTAGCTTCAGGTGGAGCTACAATGAGCAGTTCTTC.